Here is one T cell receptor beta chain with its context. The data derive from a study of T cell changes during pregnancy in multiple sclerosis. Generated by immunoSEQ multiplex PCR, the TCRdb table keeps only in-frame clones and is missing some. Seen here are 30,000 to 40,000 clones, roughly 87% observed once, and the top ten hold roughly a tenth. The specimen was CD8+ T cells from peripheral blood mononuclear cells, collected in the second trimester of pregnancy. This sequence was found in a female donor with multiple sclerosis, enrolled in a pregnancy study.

This CDR3 reads CASSKKTGTQETQYF. The CDR3 region has the DNA TGTGCCAGTAGTAAGAAGACAGGCACGCAAGAGACCCAGTACTTC. This rearrangement joins TRBV19 to TRBJ2-5, with D perhaps matching TRBD1 (6 bases). Germline CDR1 LNHDA, CDR2 SQIVND (reference sequence). Trimming took off 4 bases at V and 2 bases at J, with 14 bases between the two ends. The CDR3 runs 15 residues. Full variable domain (outside the CDR3, taken from reference TRBV19 and TRBJ2-5): DGGITQSPKYLFRKEGQNVTLSCEQNLNHDAMYWYRQDPGQGLRLIYYSQIVNDFQKGDIAEGYSVSREKKESFPLTVTSAQKNPTAFYLCASSKKTGTQETQYFGPGTRLLVL.